Shown below are 14 T cell receptor beta chains from a single sample sequenced in a study of OX40 agonist ivuxolimab in advanced cancers. The protocol was immunoSEQ multiplex PCR, while the TCRdb copy is restricted to in-frame clones and leaves out a portion. The sample consists of over 30,000 clones, roughly nine tenths of them appearing once. Specimen: CD4+ or CD8+ T cells sorted from blood, collected in a trial of the OX40 agonist ivuxolimab. These receptors were collected from an adult with an advanced solid tumor such as melanoma, head and neck, liver or kidney cancer.

CDR3 in amino acids: CASSGRNTEAFF. DNA for the CDR3: TGTGCCAGCAGTGGGAGGAACACTGAAGCTTTCTTT. V and J are TRBV6-6 and TRBJ1-1, with D unresolved. The germline V gene has CDR1 MNHNY and CDR2 SVGAGI (reference sequence). The CDR3 totals 12 residues. Trimming cost V 5 bases and J 1 base, with 5 bases left between them.

CDR3 loop: CASGALVGYTF. The CDR3 DNA reads TGTGCCAGCGGAGCCCTAGTTGGCTACACCTTC. The V and J genes are TRBV7-9 and TRBJ1-2; D unclear. Trimming pared 8 bases from V and 7 bases from J, leaving 11 bases between. Germline loops: CDR1 SEHNR, CDR2 FQNEAQ (reference sequence). CDR3 length equals 11 residues.

The chain has TRBV27 and TRBJ1-1; D is undetermined. CDR3 length: 15 residues. Trimming cost V 2 bases and J 3 bases, with 13 bases left between them. CDR1 is MNHEY and CDR2 is SMNVEV in the germline V gene (reference sequence). The CDR3 bases are TGTGCCAGCAGTTTAAACCCCATGAGGGACACTGAAGCTTTCTTT. Translation: CASSLNPMRDTEAFF.

The chain combines TRBV7-9 with TRBJ2-3, with 8 positions matching TRBD2. Per the germline V gene, CDR1 is SEHNR and CDR2 is FQNEAQ (reference sequence). The CDR3 is made up of 16 amino acids. J lost 2 bases, V lost 5 bases, and 9 bases had no gene match. CDR3 in amino acids: CASSLTGGRVTDTQYF. The CDR3 coding sequence is TGTGCCAGCAGCCTAACGGGGGGGAGGGTCACAGATACGCAGTATTTT.

This clone was recorded a few times. This rearrangement joins TRBV19 to TRBJ2-6; D unresolved. Per the germline V gene, CDR1 is LNHDA and CDR2 is SQIVND (reference sequence). The CDR3 runs to 15 residues. With 4 bases removed from V and 0 bases from J, the gap between germline ends came to 7 bases. CDR3 amino acids: CASSTPTSGANVLTF. DNA for the CDR3: TGTGCCAGTAGTACCCCGACCTCTGGGGCCAACGTCCTGACTTTC. The variable domain in full, with the rest retrieved from reference TRBV19 and TRBJ2-6, is DGGITQSPKYLFRKEGQNVTLSCEQNLNHDAMYWYRQDPGQGLRLIYYSQIVNDFQKGDIAEGYSVSREKKESFPLTVTSAQKNPTAFYLCASSTPTSGANVLTFGAGSRLTVL.

The genes are TRBV15 and TRBJ1-1; D unclear. Germline CDR1 LNHNV, CDR2 YYDKDF (reference sequence). Trimming took 0 bases from V and 5 from J, leaving 10 bases between them. This CDR3 comprises 14 residues. The CDR3 DNA sequence: TGTGCCACCAGCAGAGATCCGGCGAGGACTGAAGCTTTCTTT. It yields the protein CATSRDPARTEAFF.

In its sample, this clone was seen once. The chain links TRBV6-6 to TRBJ1-2, with D tentatively TRBD1 (5 bases). Germline V lookup: CDR1 MNHNY, CDR2 SVGAGI (reference sequence). The CDR3 totals 16 residues. V was trimmed by 0 bases and J by 2 bases, leaving 13 bases between them. The DNA for the CDR3 is TGTGCCAGCAGTTACTCGACGCAGGGAATAAACTATGGCTACACCTTC. Protein product: CASSYSTQGINYGYTF.

This chain connects TRBV27 to TRBJ2-7; 7 bases agree with TRBD1. The germline CDR1 and CDR2 sequences are MNHEY and SMNVEV (reference sequence). J was trimmed by 2 bases and V by 3 bases; bases with no gene match: 10. This CDR3 contains 16 residues. CDR3 sequence: CASSLGPGQYPYEQYF. CDR3 coding DNA: TGTGCCAGCAGTTTGGGGCCGGGACAGTATCCCTACGAGCAGTACTTC.

The sample holds one count of this clone. This chain joins TRBV7-2 and TRBJ1-5; weak D call: TRBD1 (5 bases). This CDR3 has 14 amino acids. Trimming pared 3 bases from V and 6 bases from J, leaving 12 bases between. Germline V gene lookup returns CDR1 SGHTA and CDR2 FQGNSA. In DNA, the CDR3 is TGTGCCAGCAGCTTTTTTAAGGGGCCTCAGCCCCAGCATTTT. Translating gives CASSFFKGPQPQHF.

Comment on this clone: The germline gene is not matched at one end of the junction; a read error may be the cause. Other DNA sequences within the sample encode an identical CDR3. The chain uses TRBV20-1 and TRBJ2-1; no firm D call. The CDR3 has 10 residues. Looked up from germline, CDR1 is DFQATT and CDR2 is SNEGSKA (reference sequence). This chain's CDR3 is CSASRNEQFF. The CDR3 coding sequence is TGCAGCGCTAGTCGGAATGAGCAGTTCTTC.

The chain joins TRBV11-2 to TRBJ2-3, with D uncertain. V was trimmed by 0 bases and J by 6 bases, leaving 4 bases between them. The germline CDR1 and CDR2 sequences are SGHAT and FQNNGV. The CDR3 is 12 amino acids. CDR3 sequence reads: CASSLERDTQYF. The CDR3 bases are TGTGCCAGCAGCTTAGAGAGGGATACGCAGTATTTT.

The V call is TRBV6-1, the J call TRBJ1-1, with a tentative D call TRBD1 (5 bases). Germline V gene lookup returns CDR1 MNHNS and CDR2 SASEGT. The ends were cut back, 10 bases at V and 1 base at J, with 19 bases in the middle. The CDR3 covers 15 residues. CDR3 sequence (DNA): TGTGCCACCTCGGGGGTGGAAAACCCGAACACTGAAGCTTTCTTT. This sequence encodes CATSGVENPNTEAFF.

The chain recombines TRBV5-1 with TRBJ2-2; no reliable D call. The CDR3 totals 15 residues. Trimming took 5 bases from V and 4 from J, leaving 15 bases between them. Germline loops: CDR1 SGHRS, CDR2 YFSETQ. CDR3 residues: CASRLTQVRTGELFF. DNA of the CDR3: TGCGCCAGCAGACTAACGCAGGTTCGCACCGGGGAGCTGTTTTTT.

The CDR3 region is CASGPWRAKNIQYF. The CDR3 DNA reads TGTGCTAGTGGTCCTTGGCGGGCCAAAAACATTCAGTACTTC. The chain employs TRBV12-5 and TRBJ2-4; D gene uncertain. CDR3 length: 14 residues. With 5 bases removed from V and 1 base from J, the gap between germline ends came to 9 bases. In germline, CDR1 is LGHNT, CDR2 FRNRAP.